The 26 T cell receptor beta chains in this list originate from one sample, sequenced in a study of T cell repertoires in cytomegalovirus infection. TCRdb called the reads again in MiXCR, with one record for every CDR3 protein. The sample includes 200,000 to 250,000 distinct CDR3 sequences, 38% of them seen just once. These TCRs' antigens remain unknown. The sample was CD8+ T cells from cultured PBMCs, taken from culture after CMV antigen stimulation. Receptors were obtained from a human donor in good health (CMV status not recorded). Some clones in this sample may be carry-over from other donors' samples.

This clonotype has more than one count but fewer than ten. The CDR3 loop reads CASSLAQGGGNQPQHF. CDR3 in DNA: TGTGCCAGCAGCTTAGCACAGGGGGGAGGCAATCAGCCCCAGCATTTT. The chain employs TRBV7-9 and TRBJ1-5; 8 bases map to TRBD1. The CDR3 covers 16 residues. V was clipped by 0 bases and J by 2 bases; unmatched bases: 3. Per the germline V gene, CDR1 is SEHNR and CDR2 is FQNEAQ (reference sequence).

The chain links TRBV4-2 to TRBJ2-2; tentative D call: TRBD1 (6 bases). V lost 2 bases to trimming and J lost 1 base, with 8 bases between them. The germline V gene encodes CDR1 LGHNA and CDR2 YNFKEQ. This CDR3 spans 15 amino acids. CDR3 coding DNA: TGTGCCAGCAGCCAACCGACAGGGAACACCGGGGAGCTGTTTTTT. Translated, it gives CASSQPTGNTGELFF.

The chain has TRBV7-9 and TRBJ2-5; 7 bases are shared with TRBD1. The junction had 5 bases not matched to a gene; V was cut back by 5 bases and J by 2 bases. Germline-derived CDR1 and CDR2 are SEHNR and FQNEAQ (reference sequence). The CDR3 covers 14 residues. The CDR3: CASSPPRGQETQYF. CDR3 sequence (DNA): TGTGCCAGCAGCCCCCCCAGGGGGCAAGAGACCCAGTACTTC. The entire variable domain, with the rest obtained from reference TRBV7-9 and TRBJ2-5, is as follows: DTGVSQNPRHKITKRGQNVTFRCDPISEHNRLYWYRQTLGQGPEFLTYFQNEAQLEKSRLLSDRFSAERPKGSFSTLEIQRTEQGDSAMYLCASSPPRGQETQYFGPGTRLLVL.

This clonotype has just a few counts. This chain joins TRBV7-8 and TRBJ2-2; 10 bases line up with TRBD1. The CDR3 has 16 amino acids. Per the germline V gene, CDR1 is SGHVS and CDR2 is FQNEAQ. The V gene end was trimmed by 5 bases and the J gene end by 4 bases; junction bases not matched to a gene: 7. For the CDR3, the DNA is TGTGCCAGCAGCGCCCGACAGGGGGCGCCCACCGGGGAGCTGTTTTTT. It translates to CASSARQGAPTGELFF.

The V call is TRBV28, the J call TRBJ2-7, with 7 bases lining up with TRBD2. With 7 bases clipped from V and 5 bases from J, the junction kept 8 bases outside the gene matches. The CDR3 runs 13 residues. From germline, CDR1 is MDHEN and CDR2 SYDVKM. The CDR3 nucleotides read TGTGCCAGCATCCGGCTAGCGGACCACGAGCAGTACTTC. Protein: CASIRLADHEQYF.

The CDR3 DNA reads as TGTGCCAGCAGCCCAGTCCTACAGGGGGCAATTGGCTACACCTTC. Its protein product is CASSPVLQGAIGYTF. The chain uses TRBV7-9 and TRBJ1-2, with TRBD1 matching over 9 bases. The V and J ends lost 5 bases and 7 bases, in that order; junction bases with no gene match: 11. The germline gives CDR1 SEHNR, CDR2 FQNEAQ (reference sequence). The CDR3 totals 15 residues.

This chain joins TRBV12-3 or TRBV12-4 and TRBJ2-1, with 8 nucleotides matching TRBD2. Trimming removed 6 bases from V and 0 bases from J; junction bases left unmatched: 7. The CDR3 consists of 16 residues. Here the CDR3 reads CASSSGGRYSYNEQFF. Here the CDR3 DNA reads TGTGCCAGCAGCTCGGGCGGGAGGTACTCCTACAATGAGCAGTTCTTC.

A word on this clonotype: Being one base from a much bigger clone, this may be a read error. The genes are TRBV12-3 or TRBV12-4 and TRBJ1-4, with a possible D match to TRBD1 (5 bases). V gave up 5 bases and J gave up 11 bases, with 15 bases separating them. The CDR3 length is 13 residues. The DNA for the CDR3 is TGTGCCAGCAGTATCCGGCAGGGAGCGAAACTGTTTTTT. This translates into CASSIRQGAKLFF.

The chain links TRBV19 to TRBJ1-6; D unclear. This CDR3 is built from 14 residues. Germline CDR1 LNHDA, CDR2 SQIVND (reference sequence). V was trimmed by 7 bases and J by 4 bases, leaving 11 bases between them. The CDR3 here is CASKAGPYNSPLHF. CDR3 coding DNA: TGTGCCAGTAAGGCAGGCCCATATAATTCACCCCTCCACTTT. The variable domain in full, completed from reference TRBV19 and TRBJ1-6, reads DGGITQSPKYLFRKEGQNVTLSCEQNLNHDAMYWYRQDPGQGLRLIYYSQIVNDFQKGDIAEGYSVSREKKESFPLTVTSAQKNPTAFYLCASKAGPYNSPLHFGNGTRLTVT.

This clonotype was observed at least ten times. The chain has TRBV7-2 and TRBJ2-1; TRBD2 agrees at 11 bases. Per germline, CDR1 SGHTA and CDR2 FQGNSA. The CDR3 extends over 16 amino acids. Losses at the gene ends were 2 bases for V and 5 bases for J; bases not matched to a gene: 5. CDR3 in amino acids: CASSLIASGRHNEQFF. Written as DNA, the CDR3 is TGTGCCAGCAGCTTAATAGCTAGCGGGAGGCACAATGAGCAGTTCTTC.

The chain employs TRBV12-3 or TRBV12-4 and TRBJ1-2; 9 nucleotides match TRBD1. The CDR3 spans 16 residues. V trimming: 3 bases; J trimming: 4 bases; junction bases outside the gene matches: 9. In DNA form, the CDR3 reads TGTGCCAGCAGTTTTTGGGACAGGGAGAGTAGCTATGGCTACACCTTC. Protein: CASSFWDRESSYGYTF.

This chain joins TRBV28 and TRBJ2-7; D uncertain. This CDR3 comprises 16 residues. CDR1 and CDR2 (germline): MDHEN, SYDVKM. V gave up 0 bases and J gave up 1 base, with 13 bases separating them. This chain's CDR3 is CASSLWGNTPSYEQYF. The CDR3 coding sequence is TGTGCCAGCAGTTTATGGGGGAATACTCCTTCCTACGAGCAGTACTTC. Together with reference TRBV28 and TRBJ2-7, the CDR3 gives the full variable domain: DVKVTQSSRYLVKRTGEKVFLECVQDMDHENMFWYRQDPGLGLRLIYFSYDVKMKEKGDIPEGYSVSREKKERFSLILESASTNQTSMYLCASSLWGNTPSYEQYFGPGTRLTVT.

Ten or more counts support this clonotype. The genes are TRBV11-2 and TRBJ2-3, with 10 positions matching TRBD2. CDR1 SGHAT and CDR2 FQNNGV come from the germline V gene. This CDR3 has 15 residues. V lost 6 bases, J lost 6 bases, and 9 bases stayed unmatched. CDR3 protein: CASSPSGGLVDTQYF. As DNA, the CDR3 is TGTGCCAGCAGTCCTAGCGGGGGACTTGTGGATACGCAGTATTTT.

This clonotype occurred a few times. The chain has TRBV7-3 and TRBJ2-1, with TRBD2 matching 13 bases. V lost 5 bases, J lost 2 bases, and 12 bases stayed unmatched. The CDR3 contains 19 residues. Germline values: CDR1 SGHTA, CDR2 FQGTGA. The CDR3 nucleotides read TGTGCCAGCAGCCCACTAGCGGGAGGGCCATACGGAGCCTACAATGAGCAGTTCTTC. Its protein product is CASSPLAGGPYGAYNEQFF.

This clonotype was observed at least ten times. This chain links TRBV11-2 with TRBJ2-5; 7 bases align to TRBD1. The CDR3 runs to 16 residues. V dropped 4 bases and J dropped 0; count of bases not matched to a gene: 8. CDR1 and CDR2 (germline): SGHAT, FQNNGV. The CDR3 protein is CASSSDRVEYQETQYF. Here the CDR3 DNA reads TGTGCCAGCAGCTCCGACAGGGTGGAGTACCAAGAGACCCAGTACTTC.

A single count supports this clonotype. A read error may produce the germline difference seen at one junction end. The V call is TRBV3-1, the J call TRBJ2-1; weak D call: TRBD1 (5 bases). The CDR3 runs to 15 residues. The germline V gene has CDR1 LGHDT and CDR2 YNNKEL (reference sequence). The CDR3 loop is CARSQCSRVGNEKFF. CDR3 bases: TGTGCCAGAAGCCAATGTAGCAGGGTTGGAAATGAGAAGTTCTTC.

This clonotype has more than one count but fewer than ten. This chain uses TRBV3-1 with TRBJ2-7; D possibly corresponds to TRBD1 (5 bases). Germline CDR1 and CDR2: LGHDT and YNNKEL (reference sequence). The CDR3 runs to 15 residues. The V end was cut by 4 bases, the J end by 0 bases, with 13 bases between. In DNA form, the CDR3 reads TGTGCCAGCAGCCGATCGACAGTCCCCTCCTACGAGCAGTACTTC. It is translated as CASSRSTVPSYEQYF.

This clonotype occurred a few times. The CDR3 nucleotides read TGTGCCTGGACCCCTCCGGACAGGGGTGGGCCAGGCTACACCTTC. Its protein is CAWTPPDRGGPGYTF. The chain is built from TRBV30 and TRBJ1-2, with 9 bases matching TRBD1. Germline trimming cut 4 bases from V and 8 bases from J; bases unmatched to any gene: 14. Germline-derived CDR1 and CDR2 are GTSNPN and SVGIG (reference sequence). The CDR3 totals 15 residues.

Only a few counts were recorded for this clonotype. The V call is TRBV12-5, the J call TRBJ2-3, with 10 positions matching TRBD2. Trimming cost V 6 bases and J 1 base; bases outside gene matches: 4. The CDR3 covers 15 residues. Germline V gene sequence: CDR1 LGHNT, CDR2 FRNRAP. DNA for the CDR3: TGTGCTAGTGGCCCCGGGACTAGCGGCACAGATACGCAGTATTTT. Translated, it gives CASGPGTSGTDTQYF.

This rearrangement joins TRBV27 to TRBJ2-1, with D perhaps TRBD2 (6 bases). The CDR3 is made up of 18 amino acids. The germline V and J ends were trimmed by 4 bases and 3 bases, with 22 bases remaining between them. Germline V lookup: CDR1 MNHEY, CDR2 SMNVEV (reference sequence). The CDR3 loop is CASSSRGGQAAFYNEQFF. CDR3 sequence (DNA): TGTGCCAGCAGTTCCCGGGGAGGTCAAGCGGCGTTCTACAATGAGCAGTTCTTC.

The chain links TRBV12-5 to TRBJ1-1, with D unresolved. Trimming stripped 5 bases from V and 2 bases from J, with 12 bases between. CDR3 size: 14 residues. CDR1 is LGHNT, CDR2 FRNRAP, per germline. The CDR3 nucleotides are TGTGCTAGTGGTACCGGGATCTCTAACACTGAAGCTTTCTTT. This gives the protein CASGTGISNTEAFF.

This clonotype was observed a single time. The V gene is TRBV27, the J gene TRBJ2-2; D perhaps matches TRBD1 (6 bases). In germline, CDR1 is MNHEY, CDR2 SMNVEV (reference sequence). CDR3 length: 13 amino acids. The V gene lost 7 bases and the J gene lost 6 bases, with 12 bases spanning the gap. The CDR3 protein is CASKVGGAGELFF. CDR3 sequence (DNA): TGTGCCAGCAAAGTTGGGGGCGCCGGGGAGCTGTTTTTT.

The chain couples TRBV15 to TRBJ1-4; D is perhaps TRBD1 (5 bases). Per the germline V gene, CDR1 is LNHNV and CDR2 is YYDKDF (reference sequence). V was shortened by 4 bases and J by 7 bases, with 7 bases between the two germline ends. The CDR3 contains 12 residues. The CDR3 DNA sequence: TGTGCCACCAGCAAAGACAGTGAAAAACTGTTTTTT. It translates to CATSKDSEKLFF.

This clonotype turned up a few times. The chain uses TRBV6-2 or TRBV6-3 and TRBJ2-1, with D possibly TRBD1 on 6 matching bases. V gave up 1 base and J gave up 4 bases, with 17 bases separating them. Germline loops: CDR1 MNHEY, CDR2 SVGEGT. The CDR3 runs to 17 residues. The DNA of the CDR3 is TGTGCCAGCAGTTACTTGACCACAGGGAGATTGTACAATGAGCAGTTCTTC. Encoded protein: CASSYLTTGRLYNEQFF.

This clonotype appeared a few times. V is TRBV15 and J is TRBJ2-1, with a possible D match to TRBD1 (5 bases). Germline V CDR1 and CDR2: LNHNV, YYDKDF (reference sequence). There are 12 residues in the CDR3. The ends were cut back, 6 bases at V and 7 bases at J, with 10 bases in the middle. The CDR3 spells CATRTEGNEQFF. DNA for the CDR3: TGTGCCACCAGGACAGAAGGGAATGAGCAGTTCTTC.

In its sample, this clonotype was seen a few times. The J gene is TRBJ2-5, the V gene TRBV12-3 or TRBV12-4, with 7 bases matching TRBD1. This CDR3 comprises 14 residues. The trim removed 2 bases at V and 3 bases at J, leaving 3 bases unmatched. CDR3 nucleotides: TGTGCCAGCAGTTTAACAGGGGTAAAAGAGACCCAGTACTTC. Its protein product is CASSLTGVKETQYF.